This T cell receptor beta chain was documented in a study of T cells in narcolepsy. At the level of the study: Enrolled donors included narcolepsy type 1 or type 2 patients and healthy controls. General study points: Same-patient CSF and blood CD4+ T cell clonotypes included HCRT-specific and TRIB2-specific autoreactive ones. Autoreactive clonotypes reportedly recurred in blood of same and different patients, not controls.

Germline CDR1 and CDR2: SGHTA and FQGTGA. This CDR3 is built from 16 residues. V lost 3 bases, J lost 1 base, and 15 bases lay in between. Libraries were prepared by immunoSEQ multiplex PCR; TCRdb keeps only in-frame clonotypes and omits some of them. The sample lists fewer than 1,500 clones; 40% were seen once. This clone was detected a few times. Its antigen is as yet unknown. The chain employs TRBV7-3 and TRBJ1-1, with TRBD1 as a possible D gene (6 bases). The receptor was isolated from a human donor with narcolepsy. The sample taken for sequencing was cultured CD8+ T cells from cerebrospinal fluid. This chain's CDR3 is CASSFPPGHPNTEAFF. The CDR3 DNA sequence: TGTGCCAGCAGCTTCCCCCCGGGACATCCGAACACTGAAGCTTTCTTT.